Shown below are 9 T cell receptor beta chains from a single sample sequenced in a study of blood T cells in healthy people across ages (dated by TCRdb to the mid-2010s). The library was obtained by 5' RACE. Reads for this sample came from an Illumina HiSeq 2500. The second PCR ran for roughly 7 to 12 cycles and used a J-beta primer mix along with a sample-barcoded 5' primer. The public reads were reprocessed in TCRdb via fastp at Q25 and MiXCR, keeping in-frame beta chains. For every CDR3 protein sequence, its rows merge into one entry that carries the most common genes and DNA. This sample lists some 710,000 distinct CDR3 sequences; around half were detected once. The ten top clones hold roughly 20% of the sample. The specimen was blood. The receptor source for this set is a man aged 80 or over in good health.

This clonotype was seen only a few times. The CDR3 sequence is CASSPRAILGEQYF. The DNA of the CDR3 is TGTGCCAGCAGCCCCCGCGCGATTCTTGGCGAGCAGTACTTC. This chain joins TRBV7-9 and TRBJ2-5; D is unresolved. The J call is in doubt because the DNA end fits TRBJ2-7 better. The length of the CDR3 is 14 residues. Germline-derived CDR1 and CDR2 are SEHNR and FQNEAQ (reference sequence).

As regards this clonotype: One base away lies a much larger clone, so this may be a sequencing read error. CDR3 residues: CSVGPTNGQFF. The DNA of the CDR3 is TGCAGCGTCGGGCCAACAAATGGGCAGTTCTTC. The chain employs TRBV29-1 and TRBJ2-1, with D uncertain. The CDR3 has 11 amino acids. Germline assignment: CDR1 SQVTM and CDR2 ANQGSEA.

The CDR3 coding sequence is TGCAGTGCTAGAGATCGACTAGCGGGAATAAATGAGCAGTTCTTC. This translates into CSARDRLAGINEQFF. This chain joins TRBV20-1 and TRBJ2-1, with 11 nucleotides matching TRBD2. In germline, CDR1 is DFQATT, CDR2 SNEGSKA (reference sequence). The CDR3 runs 15 residues. V lost 0 bases to trimming and J lost 7 bases; unmatched junction nucleotides: 5.

There are a few counts of this clonotype. V usage is TRBV5-1 and J usage is TRBJ2-5; 11 bases match TRBD1. The J call could be wrong; TRBJ2-7 is a better fit for the DNA end. The CDR3 sequence is 14 residues long. Germline loops: CDR1 SGHRS, CDR2 YFSETQ. CDR3 amino acids: CASSSGQGAGEQYF. As DNA, the CDR3 is TGCGCCAGCAGCTCCGGACAGGGGGCGGGCGAGCAGTACTTC.

The chain is built from TRBV20-1 and TRBJ2-5, with 12 nucleotides matching TRBD2. The tail of the sequence fits TRBJ2-7 better, so the J call may be wrong. Germline CDR1 reads DFQATT; CDR2 reads SNEGSKA (reference sequence). This CDR3 comprises 17 residues. The DNA for the CDR3 is TGCAGTGCTGACAACTTGGACAGTACTAGCGGGAGGTACGAGCAGTACTTC. This gives the protein CSADNLDSTSGRYEQYF.

This clonotype has only a few counts. The chain has TRBV12-3 or TRBV12-4 and TRBJ1-6; unclear D gene. The CDR3 is made up of 11 amino acids. With 3 bases removed from V and 13 bases from J, the gap between germline ends came to 7 bases. The CDR3 region is CASSFAGPLHF. The CDR3 DNA is TGTGCCAGCAGTTTTGCCGGGCCCCTCCACTTT.

The chain combines TRBV3-1 with TRBJ2-7; 10 nucleotides align to TRBD1. This CDR3 has 15 amino acids. Germline trimming cut 5 bases from V and 5 bases from J; bases unmatched to any gene: 9. The germline V gene has CDR1 LGHDT and CDR2 YNNKEL (reference sequence). CDR3 in DNA: TGTGCCAGCAGCACCACCGGGACAGGGGCTCACGAGCAGTACTTC. Amino acid sequence: CASSTTGTGAHEQYF.

This clonotype was detected a few times. CDR3 loop: CASILDRGHGELFF. CDR3 DNA sequence: TGTGCCAGCATCCTCGACAGGGGGCACGGGGAGCTGTTTTTT. V gene TRBV6-2 or TRBV6-3 combines with J gene TRBJ2-2, with 10 bases fitting TRBD1. Trimming at V came to 7 bases and at J to 7 bases, leaving 6 bases not matched to a gene. CDR3 length: 14 residues. CDR1 and CDR2 from the germline V gene are MNHEY and SVGEGT.

This clonotype was counted only a few times. This rearrangement joins TRBV12-3 or TRBV12-4 to TRBJ2-5; no clear D gene. Between the trimmed V and J ends, which lost 0 bases and 4 bases, there was a span of 18 bases. The length of the CDR3 is 17 residues. The CDR3 coding sequence is TGTGCCAGCAGTTTAGCGCGGATCTTCCCCGGAAGAGAGACCCAGTACTTC. Protein: CASSLARIFPGRETQYF.